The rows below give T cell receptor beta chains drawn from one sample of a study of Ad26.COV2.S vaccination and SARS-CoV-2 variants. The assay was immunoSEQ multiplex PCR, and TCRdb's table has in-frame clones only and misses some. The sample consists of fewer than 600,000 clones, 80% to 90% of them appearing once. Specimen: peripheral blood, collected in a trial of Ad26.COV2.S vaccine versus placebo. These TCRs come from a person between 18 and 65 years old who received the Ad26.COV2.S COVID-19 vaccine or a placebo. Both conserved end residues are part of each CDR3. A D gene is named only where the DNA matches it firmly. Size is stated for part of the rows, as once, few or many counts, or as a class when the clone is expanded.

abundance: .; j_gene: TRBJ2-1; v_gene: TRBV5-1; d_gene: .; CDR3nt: TGCGCCAGCAGCTTGGTCCCCGGGAACAATGAGCAGTTCTTC; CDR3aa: CASSLVPGNNEQFF
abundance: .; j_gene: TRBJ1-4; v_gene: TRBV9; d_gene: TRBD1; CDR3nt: TGTGCCAGCAGCCCACAGGGGACATTTGGTGAAAAACTGTTTTTT; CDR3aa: CASSPQGTFGEKLFF
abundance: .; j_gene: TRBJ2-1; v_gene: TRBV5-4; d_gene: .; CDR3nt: TGTGCCAGCAGCCGTCAATCCGGGGTAGCTGGGAATGAGCAGTTCTTC; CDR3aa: CASSRQSGVAGNEQFF
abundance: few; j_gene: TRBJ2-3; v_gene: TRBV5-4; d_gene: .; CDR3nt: TGTGCCAGCAGCTTGGGAGGACTAAGGACAGATACGCAGTATTTT; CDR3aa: CASSLGGLRTDTQYF
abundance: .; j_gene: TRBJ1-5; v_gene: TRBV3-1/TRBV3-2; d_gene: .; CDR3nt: TGTGCCAGCAGCCAAGACGCAACAGGATATCAGCCCCAGCATTTT; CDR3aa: CASSQDATGYQPQHF
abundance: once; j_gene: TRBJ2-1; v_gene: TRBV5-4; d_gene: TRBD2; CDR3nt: TGTGCCAGCAGCTCGGGACTAGCGGGACGTAGCTCCTACAATGAGCAGTTCTTC; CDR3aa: CASSSGLAGRSSYNEQFF
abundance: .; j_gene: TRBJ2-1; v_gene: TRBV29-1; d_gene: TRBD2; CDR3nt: TGCAGCACGAAGAAGAGTGGACTAGCGGGGGGCCTTTTCTACAATGAGCAGTTCTTC; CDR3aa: CSTKKSGLAGGLFYNEQFF
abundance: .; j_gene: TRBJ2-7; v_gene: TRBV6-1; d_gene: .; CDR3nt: TGTGCCAGCAGTGAAAGGGGACCGGGAGTGAGCTCCTACGAGCAGTACTTC; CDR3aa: CASSERGPGVSSYEQYF
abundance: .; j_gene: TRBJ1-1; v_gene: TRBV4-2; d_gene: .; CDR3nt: TGTGCCAGCAGCCGCGAGGGTGCGAGTGAAGCTTTCTTT; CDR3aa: CASSREGASEAFF
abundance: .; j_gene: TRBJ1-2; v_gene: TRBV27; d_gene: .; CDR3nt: TGTGCCACCAGTTTCGGACAGAACTATGGCTACACCTTC; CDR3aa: CATSFGQNYGYTF
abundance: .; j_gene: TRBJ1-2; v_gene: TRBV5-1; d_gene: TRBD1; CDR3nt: TGCGCCAGCAGCTTGGGACAGGGGGCGCGGTATGGCTACACCTTC; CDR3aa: CASSLGQGARYGYTF
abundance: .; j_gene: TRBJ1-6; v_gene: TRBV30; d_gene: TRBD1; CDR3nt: TGTGCCTGGAGTACCGCCAGGACAGGGGGCGAGTGGGGTAATTCACCCCTCCACTTT; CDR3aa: CAWSTARTGGEWGNSPLHF
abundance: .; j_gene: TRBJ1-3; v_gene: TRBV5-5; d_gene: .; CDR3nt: TGTGCCAGCAGCTTGGAGGGACGACTCGTGGACACCATATATTTT; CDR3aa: CASSLEGRLVDTIYF
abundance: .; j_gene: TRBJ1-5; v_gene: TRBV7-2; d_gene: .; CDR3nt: TGTGCCAGCAGCTTGACAGACAGCAATCAGCCCCAGCATTTT; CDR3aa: CASSLTDSNQPQHF
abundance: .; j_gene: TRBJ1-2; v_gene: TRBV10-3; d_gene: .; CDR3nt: TGTGCCAGCGGGGACCGTGGCTACACCTTC; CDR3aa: CASGDRGYTF
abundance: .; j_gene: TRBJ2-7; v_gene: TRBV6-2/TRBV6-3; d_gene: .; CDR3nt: TGTGCCAGCAGTTACGCCCCCCCGGGCTACGAGCAGTACTTC; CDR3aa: CASSYAPPGYEQYF
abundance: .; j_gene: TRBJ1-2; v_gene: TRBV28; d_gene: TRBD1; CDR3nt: TGTGCCAGCACCCTAGGGGTCAGGGGGGGAAACTATGGCTACACCTTC; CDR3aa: CASTLGVRGGNYGYTF
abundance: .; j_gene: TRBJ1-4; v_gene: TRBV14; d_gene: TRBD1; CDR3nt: TGTGCCAGCAGCCACAGGGGGCTTTCTAATGAAAAACTGTTTTTT; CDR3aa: CASSHRGLSNEKLFF
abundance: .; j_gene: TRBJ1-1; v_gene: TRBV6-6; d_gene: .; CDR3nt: TGTGCCAGCAGGTCGACCCGTGTCAGAAACACTGAAGCTTTCTTT; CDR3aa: CASRSTRVRNTEAFF
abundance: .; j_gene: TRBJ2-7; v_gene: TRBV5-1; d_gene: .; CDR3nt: TGCGCCAGCAGCTTGTTCCTGGGCGGAGTCTACGAGCAGTACTTC; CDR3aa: CASSLFLGGVYEQYF
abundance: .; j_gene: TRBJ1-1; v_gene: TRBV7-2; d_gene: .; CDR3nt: TGTGCCAGCAGCCTGGGCCCCGGGAACACTGAAGCTTTCTTT; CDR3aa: CASSLGPGNTEAFF
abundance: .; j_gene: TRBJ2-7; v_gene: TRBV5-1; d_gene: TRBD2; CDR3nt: TGCGCCAGCAGCTTGGGGGCTAGCGGAACCTACGAGCAGTACTTC; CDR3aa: CASSLGASGTYEQYF
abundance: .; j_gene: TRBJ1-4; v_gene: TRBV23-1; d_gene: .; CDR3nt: TGCGCCAGCAGTCACAGGGGTGGTAATGAAAAACTGTTTTTT; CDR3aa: CASSHRGGNEKLFF
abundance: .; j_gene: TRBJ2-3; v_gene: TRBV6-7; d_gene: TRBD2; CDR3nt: TGTGCCAGCAGTTACGATGGACTAGCGGGAGTTAGGCGCACAGATACGCAGTATTTT; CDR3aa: CASSYDGLAGVRRTDTQYF
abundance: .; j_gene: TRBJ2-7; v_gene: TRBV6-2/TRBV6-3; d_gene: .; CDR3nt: TGTGCCAGCAGTACGGGGACGGTTGGGTCCGACTACGAGCAGTACTTC; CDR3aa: CASSTGTVGSDYEQYF
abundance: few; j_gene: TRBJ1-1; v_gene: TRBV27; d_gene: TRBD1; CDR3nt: TGTGCCAGCAGTCCTGGACAGGGGTTGGCTGAAGCTTTCTTT; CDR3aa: CASSPGQGLAEAFF
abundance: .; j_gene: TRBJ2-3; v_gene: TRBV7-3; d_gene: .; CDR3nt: TGTGCCAGCAGCCCAAGTGGAGGGACAGATACGCAGTATTTT; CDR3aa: CASSPSGGTDTQYF
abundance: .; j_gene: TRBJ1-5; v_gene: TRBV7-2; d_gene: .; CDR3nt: TGTGCCAGCAGCCTAGGACGAAGTGGCGGCGGTCAGCCCCAGCATTTT; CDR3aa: CASSLGRSGGGQPQHF
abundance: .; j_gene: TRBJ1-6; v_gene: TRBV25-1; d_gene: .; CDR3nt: TGTGCCAGCAGTGGGACAGTACCTAATTCACCCCTCCACTTT; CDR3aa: CASSGTVPNSPLHF
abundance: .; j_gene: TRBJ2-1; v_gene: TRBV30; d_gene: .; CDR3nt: TGTGCCTGGAGTGTACGACCGGACAATGAGCAGTTCTTC; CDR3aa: CAWSVRPDNEQFF
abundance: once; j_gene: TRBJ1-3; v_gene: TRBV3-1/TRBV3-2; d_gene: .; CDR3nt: TGTGCCAGCAGCCAGAAGGGGGCTGGAAACACCATATATTTT; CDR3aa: CASSQKGAGNTIYF
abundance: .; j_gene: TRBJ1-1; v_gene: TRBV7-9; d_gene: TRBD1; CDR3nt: TGTGCCAGCAGCCAAGAACAGGGGGTGGCTGAAGCTTTCTTT; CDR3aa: CASSQEQGVAEAFF
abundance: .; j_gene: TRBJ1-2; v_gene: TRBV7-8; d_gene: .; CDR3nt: TGTGCCAGCAGCTTTTTGGGGGCCCAACTTGCGTATGGCTACACCTTC; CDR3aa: CASSFLGAQLAYGYTF
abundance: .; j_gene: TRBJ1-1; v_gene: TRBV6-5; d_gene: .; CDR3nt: TGTGCCAGCATCAACAGGGCTACGCAGAACACTGAAGCTTTCTTT; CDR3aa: CASINRATQNTEAFF
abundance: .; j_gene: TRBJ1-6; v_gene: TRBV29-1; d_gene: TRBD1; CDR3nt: TGCAGCGCTACGACAGGGACGGCCAATTCACCCCTCCACTTT; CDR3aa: CSATTGTANSPLHF
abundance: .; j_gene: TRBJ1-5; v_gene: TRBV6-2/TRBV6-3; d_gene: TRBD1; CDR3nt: TGTGCCAGCAGCAGGGACAGAACTAATAGCAATCAGCCCCAGCATTTT; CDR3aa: CASSRDRTNSNQPQHF
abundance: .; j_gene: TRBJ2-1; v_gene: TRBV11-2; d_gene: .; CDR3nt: TGTGCCAGCACCCCGTCCGGGACCTTGAGCTCCTACAATGAGCAGTTCTTC; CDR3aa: CASTPSGTLSSYNEQFF
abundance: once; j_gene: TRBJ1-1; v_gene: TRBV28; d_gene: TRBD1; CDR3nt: TGTGCCAGCAGTTTAATACAGGGGATGACGGGTGAAGCTTTCTTT; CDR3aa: CASSLIQGMTGEAFF
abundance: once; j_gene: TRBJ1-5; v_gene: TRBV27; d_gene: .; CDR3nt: TGTGCCAGCAGTTTAAGACAGGTGGCGGGAGATCAGCCCCAGCATTTT; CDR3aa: CASSLRQVAGDQPQHF